These T cell receptor beta chains were read from a single sample in a study of cytomegalovirus exposure and HLA in healthy donors. Repertoires were generated with immunoSEQ multiplex PCR, while TCRdb's copy carries only in-frame clones and drops some. The sample consists of nearly 110,000 clones, about four fifths of them appearing once. Sequenced: PBMCs. The receptors derive from a man aged 30 to 45 in good health and CMV-seropositive. Both conserved end residues are part of each CDR3. A D gene is named only where the DNA matches it firmly. A clone size is listed for some rows: how often the clone was seen (once, few, many), or a class if it is expanded.

d_gene: .; j_gene: TRBJ2-7; v_gene: TRBV7-9; abundance: .; CDR3nt: TGTGCCAGCAGCCACGGCCGGACAGGGAGGGAGAAGCAGTACTTC; CDR3aa: CASSHGRTGREKQYF
d_gene: .; j_gene: TRBJ1-4; v_gene: TRBV7-9; abundance: .; CDR3nt: TGTTCCAGCAGCCTTAATTCTGACAGGACTAATGAAAAACTGTTTTTT; CDR3aa: CSSSLNSDRTNEKLFF
d_gene: TRBD1; j_gene: TRBJ1-5; v_gene: TRBV7-2; abundance: .; CDR3nt: TGTGCCAGCAGCTCGACAGGGGGCAATCAGCCCCAGCATTTT; CDR3aa: CASSSTGGNQPQHF
d_gene: .; j_gene: TRBJ1-1; v_gene: TRBV6-5; abundance: .; CDR3nt: TGTGCCAGCAGTTACTCCAGGGCCTTGAACACTGAAGCTTTCTTT; CDR3aa: CASSYSRALNTEAFF
d_gene: TRBD2; j_gene: TRBJ2-7; v_gene: TRBV27; abundance: few; CDR3nt: TGTGCCAGCTCCACTAGCGGGGGTCACTACGAGCAGTACTTC; CDR3aa: CASSTSGGHYEQYF
d_gene: TRBD1; j_gene: TRBJ1-1; v_gene: TRBV6-9; abundance: .; CDR3nt: TGTGCCAGCAGTTATATCCCAGGGGGCATGAACACTGAAGCTTTCTTT; CDR3aa: CASSYIPGGMNTEAFF
d_gene: TRBD2; j_gene: TRBJ2-3; v_gene: TRBV4-1; abundance: few; CDR3nt: TGCGCCAGCAGCCAAGGGGAAGCCTGGACTAGGCAGGGTACGCAGTATTTT; CDR3aa: CASSQGEAWTRQGTQYF
d_gene: .; j_gene: TRBJ1-2; v_gene: TRBV10-3; abundance: .; CDR3nt: TGTGCCCACGGGGGAGGGGATGGCTATGGCTACACCTTC; CDR3aa: CAHGGGDGYGYTF
d_gene: .; j_gene: TRBJ2-3; v_gene: TRBV5-1; abundance: .; CDR3nt: TGCGCCAGCAGCTTTGTGGGCGCAACAGATACGCAGTATTTT; CDR3aa: CASSFVGATDTQYF
d_gene: TRBD1; j_gene: TRBJ2-7; v_gene: TRBV6-6; abundance: .; CDR3nt: TGTGCCAGCAGCACCGGGACAGGGAAGAAACAGTACTTC; CDR3aa: CASSTGTGKKQYF
d_gene: .; j_gene: TRBJ1-2; v_gene: TRBV5-5; abundance: once; CDR3nt: TGTGCCAGCAGCGATATCGATTCGAGGTATGGCTACACCTTC; CDR3aa: CASSDIDSRYGYTF
d_gene: TRBD1; j_gene: TRBJ2-3; v_gene: TRBV10-1; abundance: .; CDR3nt: TGCGCCAGCAGTGATCCGCAGGGGGCAGGGGATACGCAGTATTTT; CDR3aa: CASSDPQGAGDTQYF
d_gene: TRBD1; j_gene: TRBJ2-5; v_gene: TRBV5-6; abundance: .; CDR3nt: TGTGCCAGCAGTCTACAGGGGGCTCAAGAGACCCAGTACTTC; CDR3aa: CASSLQGAQETQYF
d_gene: TRBD1; j_gene: TRBJ2-1; v_gene: TRBV10-3; abundance: .; CDR3nt: TGTGCCACCAGTCCCGGGACAGGGTCAGAGTCGCAGTTCTTC; CDR3aa: CATSPGTGSESQFF
d_gene: TRBD1; j_gene: TRBJ1-2; v_gene: TRBV15; abundance: .; CDR3nt: TGTGCCACCAGCTCAAACCTTGGGACAGACATTAACTATGGCTACACCTTC; CDR3aa: CATSSNLGTDINYGYTF
d_gene: .; j_gene: TRBJ1-6; v_gene: TRBV9; abundance: .; CDR3nt: TGTGCCAGCAGTGGTGGAGGGAACAATTCACCCCTCCACTTT; CDR3aa: CASSGGGNNSPLHF
d_gene: .; j_gene: TRBJ2-3; v_gene: TRBV5-4; abundance: .; CDR3nt: TGTGCCAGCAGCTTCCGGCTAGCAGGTTCACTAGATACGCAGTATTTT; CDR3aa: CASSFRLAGSLDTQYF
d_gene: TRBD1; j_gene: TRBJ1-2; v_gene: TRBV19; abundance: .; CDR3nt: TGTGCCAGTAGAGGACAGGGGCCTATTAACTATGGCTACACCTTC; CDR3aa: CASRGQGPINYGYTF
d_gene: .; j_gene: TRBJ2-7; v_gene: TRBV7-8; abundance: once; CDR3nt: TGTGCCAGCAGCTTTTCCAGATTCTCCTACGAGCAGTACTTC; CDR3aa: CASSFSRFSYEQYF
d_gene: .; j_gene: TRBJ2-5; v_gene: TRBV6-6; abundance: .; CDR3nt: TGTGCCAGCAGCGAAACTAGCAGCCAAGAGACCCAGTACTTC; CDR3aa: CASSETSSQETQYF
d_gene: TRBD1; j_gene: TRBJ2-7; v_gene: TRBV5-4; abundance: .; CDR3nt: TGTGCCAGCAGCTATAGGGGGCTGGTGGACGAGCAGTACTTC; CDR3aa: CASSYRGLVDEQYF
d_gene: .; j_gene: TRBJ1-2; v_gene: TRBV27; abundance: .; CDR3nt: TGTGCCAGCAGCCCCACAGCTCCTCACTTATATGGCTACACCTTC; CDR3aa: CASSPTAPHLYGYTF
d_gene: .; j_gene: TRBJ1-2; v_gene: TRBV7-8; abundance: .; CDR3nt: TGTGCCAGCAGCTTAGCGCAGGGCAGACCCTATGGCTACACCTTC; CDR3aa: CASSLAQGRPYGYTF
d_gene: .; j_gene: TRBJ1-5; v_gene: TRBV2; abundance: .; CDR3nt: TGTGCCAGCACGGACTACAATCAGCCCCAGCATTTT; CDR3aa: CASTDYNQPQHF
d_gene: .; j_gene: TRBJ2-1; v_gene: TRBV5-1; abundance: .; CDR3nt: TGCGCCAGCGGAGCTGAGCCTCCCTACAATGAGCAGTTCTTC; CDR3aa: CASGAEPPYNEQFF
d_gene: TRBD1; j_gene: TRBJ1-2; v_gene: TRBV5-1; abundance: .; CDR3nt: TGCGCCAGCAGTTCGGGACAGGGGTATGGCTACACCTTC; CDR3aa: CASSSGQGYGYTF
d_gene: .; j_gene: TRBJ1-1; v_gene: TRBV29-1; abundance: .; CDR3nt: TGCAGCGTTGAAGAACCGACAGTGAACACTGAAGCTTTCTTT; CDR3aa: CSVEEPTVNTEAFF
d_gene: .; j_gene: TRBJ2-2; v_gene: TRBV5-1; abundance: .; CDR3nt: TGCGCCAGCAGCTTTCAGACCGGGGAGCTGTTTTTT; CDR3aa: CASSFQTGELFF
d_gene: .; j_gene: TRBJ1-6; v_gene: TRBV21-1; abundance: few; CDR3nt: TGTGCCAGCAGCACCCCCGACAGGGCGGATTCACCCCTCCACTTT; CDR3aa: CASSTPDRADSPLHF
d_gene: .; j_gene: TRBJ2-1; v_gene: TRBV21-1; abundance: .; CDR3nt: TGTGCCCGTTGCGGGACTACCTCAATTGAGCAGTTCTTC; CDR3aa: CARCGTTSIEQFF
d_gene: TRBD1; j_gene: TRBJ1-2; v_gene: TRBV7-9; abundance: few; CDR3nt: TGTGCCAGCAGTCCAAGACAGGGTTATGGCTACACCTTC; CDR3aa: CASSPRQGYGYTF
d_gene: .; j_gene: TRBJ2-5; v_gene: TRBV7-2; abundance: .; CDR3nt: TGTGCCAGCAGCTTTCCGGGACTTCAAGAGACCCAGTACTTC; CDR3aa: CASSFPGLQETQYF
d_gene: .; j_gene: TRBJ1-1; v_gene: TRBV7-9; abundance: .; CDR3nt: TGTGCCAGCAGCTTACCCAGGGGAGATGAAGCTTTCTTT; CDR3aa: CASSLPRGDEAFF
d_gene: TRBD1; j_gene: TRBJ2-5; v_gene: TRBV7-8; abundance: .; CDR3nt: TGTGCCACAGGACAGGGGGTTTTAGAGACCCAGTACTTC; CDR3aa: CATGQGVLETQYF
d_gene: TRBD1; j_gene: TRBJ2-7; v_gene: TRBV10-3; abundance: .; CDR3nt: TGTGCCATCAGTCTCCGAGGGGGCGACGAGCAGTACTTC; CDR3aa: CAISLRGGDEQYF
d_gene: .; j_gene: TRBJ1-5; v_gene: TRBV6-5; abundance: once; CDR3nt: TGTGCCAGCAGTTACGGAGCTTATGGCAATCAGCCCCAGCATTTT; CDR3aa: CASSYGAYGNQPQHF
d_gene: TRBD1; j_gene: TRBJ1-5; v_gene: TRBV10-3; abundance: once; CDR3nt: TGTGCCATCAGTGAGGTCAGGGGGTCGGAGCCCCAGCATTTT; CDR3aa: CAISEVRGSEPQHF
d_gene: TRBD1; j_gene: TRBJ1-5; v_gene: TRBV6-6; abundance: .; CDR3nt: TGTGCCAGCAGTTACATGGGACAGGGATACAATCAGCCCCAGCATTTT; CDR3aa: CASSYMGQGYNQPQHF
d_gene: TRBD2; j_gene: TRBJ2-7; v_gene: TRBV7-8; abundance: .; CDR3nt: TGTGCCAGCAGCTCAATAACGACTAGCGGAAACTACGAGCAGTACTTC; CDR3aa: CASSSITTSGNYEQYF
d_gene: .; j_gene: TRBJ2-7; v_gene: TRBV19; abundance: few; CDR3nt: TGTGCCCCCGACGGGGAAACAGGGAGATACGAGCAGTACTTC; CDR3aa: CAPDGETGRYEQYF
d_gene: TRBD1; j_gene: TRBJ1-5; v_gene: TRBV11-2; abundance: .; CDR3nt: TGTGCCAGCAGCTTGGACAGGAGCAATCAGCCCCAGCATTTT; CDR3aa: CASSLDRSNQPQHF
d_gene: TRBD1; j_gene: TRBJ1-1; v_gene: TRBV4-1; abundance: .; CDR3nt: TGCGCCAGCAGCCAACGACAGGGGGGGAACACTGAAGCTTTCTTT; CDR3aa: CASSQRQGGNTEAFF
d_gene: .; j_gene: TRBJ1-2; v_gene: TRBV5-6; abundance: few; CDR3nt: TGTGCCAGCAGCTTGGTAACAGGACGTGGCTACACCTTC; CDR3aa: CASSLVTGRGYTF
d_gene: TRBD1; j_gene: TRBJ2-1; v_gene: TRBV5-1; abundance: .; CDR3nt: TGCGCCAGCAGCTTGGGACAGGGGGCGTTCTCTGAGCAGGTCTTC; CDR3aa: CASSLGQGAFSEQVF
d_gene: TRBD2; j_gene: TRBJ2-1; v_gene: TRBV25-1; abundance: .; CDR3nt: TGTGCCAGCAGTGAACCTCCGGGGGGGCCTTTATATGAGCAGTTCTTC; CDR3aa: CASSEPPGGPLYEQFF
d_gene: .; j_gene: TRBJ2-5; v_gene: TRBV29-1; abundance: .; CDR3nt: TGCAGCGCAAAGGCCCAACAGGCTTCCGAGACCCAGTACTTC; CDR3aa: CSAKAQQASETQYF
d_gene: .; j_gene: TRBJ2-1; v_gene: TRBV18; abundance: .; CDR3nt: TGTGCCAGCTCACCAAACATACAGGGTACGGGTGAGCAGTTCTTC; CDR3aa: CASSPNIQGTGEQFF
d_gene: TRBD2; j_gene: TRBJ2-3; v_gene: TRBV5-4; abundance: .; CDR3nt: TGTGCCAGCAGCTTCGGGGGGGCGGCAGATACGCAGTATTTT; CDR3aa: CASSFGGAADTQYF
d_gene: .; j_gene: TRBJ2-7; v_gene: TRBV2; abundance: few; CDR3nt: TGTGCCAGCAGTGAAGCCAGATTCACCTACGAGCAGTACTTC; CDR3aa: CASSEARFTYEQYF
d_gene: .; j_gene: TRBJ1-1; v_gene: TRBV10-1; abundance: .; CDR3nt: TGCGCCAGCAGTGGGACATGGGGATCCACTGAAGCTTTCTTT; CDR3aa: CASSGTWGSTEAFF
d_gene: .; j_gene: TRBJ1-2; v_gene: TRBV11-2; abundance: .; CDR3nt: TGTGCCAGCAGCTTAGATTCCGTCGGGGGGTTCAACACCTTC; CDR3aa: CASSLDSVGGFNTF
d_gene: .; j_gene: TRBJ2-7; v_gene: TRBV6-5; abundance: .; CDR3nt: TGTGCCAGCAGTGCCGGACTGATGAGCTCCTACGAGCAGTACTTC; CDR3aa: CASSAGLMSSYEQYF
d_gene: .; j_gene: TRBJ1-4; v_gene: TRBV6-6; abundance: .; CDR3nt: TGTGCCACTCTTCTCGGGGCAACTAATGAAAAACTGTTTTTT; CDR3aa: CATLLGATNEKLFF